This T cell receptor (beta chain) originates from a study of blood T cell repertoires in COVID-19. As for the study in general: There were acute and convalescent COVID-19 samples, and they came from the United States, Italy and Spain. PBMCs, B-cell-depleted T cells, or T cells were the source of the cDNA or gDNA that made up the material.

In the authors' workflow: Cell counts per sample came from amplifying reference gene primers. Assay used: immunoSEQ multiplex PCR; TCRdb lists only in-frame clones, some missing. The V and J calls and clone size are taken from that table; D and trimming were inferred from the DNA. The sample contains 150,000 to 200,000 clones, roughly 89% of which appear only once. The CDR3 spans 13 residues. Germline V gene sequence: CDR1 MNHEY, CDR2 SVGAGI. Trimming left V 0 bases short and J 7 bases short, with 7 bases between. The sequenced sample consisted of peripheral blood. The chain is built from TRBV6-5 and TRBJ1-3, with D perhaps TRBD1 (5 bases). This clonotype was obtained from a man aged 18 to 30 with active or convalescent COVID-19. CDR3: CASSYSPGNTIYF. CDR3 sequence (DNA): TGTGCCAGCAGTTACTCTCCAGGGAACACCATATATTTT.